A single sample is the source of the 23 T cell receptor beta chains below, sequenced in a study of T cell responses to AZD1222 COVID-19 vaccine. Data came from immunoSEQ multiplex PCR; TCRdb stores just in-frame clones and leaves some out. The table includes 110,000 or so clones, about 89% detected once. The sequencing here drew on peripheral blood, taken 28 days after the second AZD1222 dose. The receptors were sampled from an adult who received the AZD1222 COVID-19 vaccine.

V usage is TRBV19 and J usage is TRBJ1-5; TRBD1 is a possible D gene (6 bases). With 5 bases removed from V and 1 base from J, the gap between germline ends came to 15 bases. This CDR3 is 16 amino acids long. Germline loops: CDR1 LNHDA, CDR2 SQIVND (reference sequence). Here the CDR3 DNA reads TGTGCCAGTAGTTCCTCCGGGACATTGAGCAATCAGCCCCAGCATTTT. Protein product: CASSSSGTLSNQPQHF.

This clone has just one count. V usage is TRBV7-2 and J usage is TRBJ2-7, with TRBD2 as a possible D gene (5 bases). The CDR3 is made up of 15 amino acids. Germline lookup yields CDR1 SGHTA and CDR2 FQGNSA. Between the trimmed V and J ends, which lost 5 bases and 5 bases, there was a span of 19 bases. CDR3 sequence (DNA): TGTGCCAGCAGCACGTATGTAGGAAGGGAGAACGAGCAGTACTTC. Residues: CASSTYVGRENEQYF.

The chain employs TRBV11-3 and TRBJ1-6; D remains unclear. This CDR3 is 13 amino acids long. The germline V gene has CDR1 SGHNT and CDR2 YENEEA. Trimming cost V 5 bases and J 1 base, with 3 bases left between them. In nucleotides, the CDR3 is TGTGCCAGCAGCCGGTCCTATAATTCACCCCTCCACTTT. This gives the protein CASSRSYNSPLHF. Filled out from reference TRBV11-3 and TRBJ1-6, the complete variable domain reads EAGVVQSPRYKIIEKKQPVAFWCNPISGHNTLYWYLQNLGQGPELLIRYENEEAVDDSQLPKDRFSAERLKGVDSTLKIQPAELGDSAVYLCASSRSYNSPLHFGNGTRLTVT.

V is TRBV3-1 (or the pseudogene TRBV3-2) and J is TRBJ1-2, with no clear D. Germline V lookup: CDR1 LGHDT, CDR2 YNNKEL (reference sequence). Trimming cost V 1 base and J 7 bases, with 4 bases left between them. This CDR3 is 11 amino acids long. The CDR3 nucleotides are TGTGCCAGCAGCCAAGGAAGTGGCTACACCTTC. Protein sequence: CASSQGSGYTF.

The chain uses TRBV5-1 and TRBJ1-1; 9 bases are a match to TRBD1. The germline gives CDR1 SGHRS, CDR2 YFSETQ. CDR3 size: 16 residues. V shed 2 bases and J 0 bases; nucleotides not matched to a gene: 5. The CDR3 reads CASSFGDRDMNTEAFF. The CDR3 nucleotides read TGCGCCAGCAGCTTTGGGGACAGGGATATGAACACTGAAGCTTTCTTT.

The V call is TRBV3-1 (or the pseudogene TRBV3-2), the J call TRBJ1-2, with D tentatively TRBD1 (5 bases). The length of the CDR3 is 13 residues. Trimming took 6 bases from V and 7 from J, leaving 15 bases between them. Germline V gene lookup returns CDR1 LGHDT and CDR2 YNNKEL (reference sequence). The CDR3 bases are TGTGCCAGCAGTTCTCTAGGGGCCGGTGGCTACACCTTC. This encodes CASSSLGAGGYTF.

This clone was detected a few times. This chain uses TRBV4-1 with TRBJ2-3; D remains ambiguous. Trimming removed 1 base from V and 2 bases from J, with 13 bases in between. Per the germline V gene, CDR1 is MGHRA and CDR2 is YSYEKL. The CDR3 runs 16 residues. For the CDR3, the DNA is TGCGCCAGCAGCCAAGTAAATCTCGTGGCCACAGATACGCAGTATTTT. Translated: CASSQVNLVATDTQYF.

This chain uses TRBV2 with TRBJ2-7; 9 nucleotides match TRBD1. Germline trimming cut 7 bases from V and 3 bases from J; bases unmatched to any gene: 7. The germline V gene encodes CDR1 SNHLY and CDR2 FYNNEI. This CDR3 spans 14 amino acids. The CDR3 region has the DNA TGTGCCAGCACTTCGACAGGGGGTATCTACGAGCAGTACTTC. It encodes CASTSTGGIYEQYF.

This rearrangement joins TRBV2 to TRBJ1-2, with D unclear. CDR1 and CDR2 from the germline V gene are SNHLY and FYNNEI. The CDR3 runs to 13 residues. The V end was cut by 7 bases, the J end by 5 bases, with 14 bases between. The chain's CDR3 is CASTDSVLYGYTF. The CDR3 DNA reads TGTGCCAGCACGGACTCAGTGCTTTATGGCTACACCTTC.

The rearrangement uses TRBV11-2 and TRBJ1-4; perhaps TRBD1 as D (5 bases). Germline V lookup: CDR1 SGHAT, CDR2 FQNNGV. The CDR3 totals 16 residues. Trimming stripped 5 bases from V and 7 bases from J, with 20 bases between. The CDR3 loop is CASSPLPGPRSEKLFF. CDR3 DNA sequence: TGTGCCAGCAGCCCCCTGCCGGGACCCCGGAGTGAAAAACTGTTTTTT.

The rearrangement links TRBV5-6 to TRBJ2-7; TRBD2 aligns across 11 bases. The CDR3 runs to 16 residues. Per germline, CDR1 SGHDT and CDR2 YYEEEE. The trim removed 4 bases at V and 2 bases at J, leaving 8 bases unmatched. As DNA, the CDR3 is TGTGCCAGCAGCGTGGGACTAGCGGAAAGAGCCTACGAGCAGTACTTC. Its translation: CASSVGLAERAYEQYF.

This chain connects TRBV5-4 to TRBJ1-1, with TRBD1 as a possible D gene (6 bases). This CDR3 is 15 amino acids long. V was pared by 4 bases and J by 0 bases, with 13 bases between. Per the germline V gene, CDR1 is SGHNT and CDR2 is YYREEE (reference sequence). CDR3 sequence (DNA): TGTGCCAGCAGCCGACCCGGACAGATGAACACTGAAGCTTTCTTT. Protein sequence: CASSRPGQMNTEAFF.

This rearrangement joins TRBV2 to TRBJ1-5; D remains unclear. The germline V and J ends were trimmed by 7 bases and 11 bases, with 18 bases remaining between them. CDR3 length: 13 residues. CDR1 SNHLY and CDR2 FYNNEI come from the germline V gene. The CDR3 protein is CASKGSEMGAQHF. CDR3 DNA sequence: TGTGCCAGCAAAGGGTCGGAAATGGGAGCCCAGCATTTT.

V is TRBV29-1 and J is TRBJ2-7; a possible D gene is TRBD1 (5 bases). Germline V gene sequence: CDR1 SQVTM, CDR2 ANQGSEA. The germline V and J ends were trimmed by 3 bases and 7 bases, with 19 bases remaining between them. The length of the CDR3 is 14 residues. CDR3 sequence reads: CSVESGELSGEQYF. DNA for the CDR3: TGCAGCGTTGAGTCCGGTGAGCTCTCAGGGGAGCAGTACTTC.

The count of this clone is one. The chain links TRBV3-1 (or the pseudogene TRBV3-2) to TRBJ2-5, with 10 bases that match TRBD1. J lost 3 bases, V lost 8 bases, and 9 bases had no gene match. The CDR3 contains 15 residues. Germline V gene sequence: CDR1 LGHDT, CDR2 YNNKEL (reference sequence). The CDR3 DNA follows: TGTGCCAGCGAAGAAGCCGGGACAGGGGAAGAGACCCAGTACTTC. This encodes CASEEAGTGEETQYF.

The chain combines TRBV6-6 with TRBJ1-2; D uncertain. Germline assignment: CDR1 MNHNY and CDR2 SVGAGI (reference sequence). V was trimmed by 5 bases and J by 6 bases, leaving 22 bases between them. CDR3 size: 16 residues. Here the CDR3 DNA reads TGTGCCAGCAGTCGACGCCCCAGACAAGGCTTTAATGGCTACACCTTC. Translation: CASSRRPRQGFNGYTF.

J is TRBJ1-2 and V is TRBV6-1; 7 nucleotides line up with TRBD1. The ends lost 1 base at V and 4 bases at J; junction bases unmatched: 0. This CDR3 region has 13 residues. Germline values: CDR1 MNHNS, CDR2 SASEGT. CDR3 sequence: CASSEGTGYGYTF. CDR3 nucleotides: TGTGCCAGCAGTGAAGGGACAGGCTATGGCTACACCTTC.

This clone was observed a few times. The chain links TRBV28 to TRBJ1-4; 9 bases map to TRBD1. In germline, CDR1 is MDHEN, CDR2 SYDVKM. The CDR3 loop spans 14 amino acids. V trimming: 2 bases; J trimming: 5 bases; junction bases outside the gene matches: 0. CDR3 nucleotide sequence: TGTGCCAGCAGTTTAGGACAGGGGAATGAAAAACTGTTTTTT. Its translation: CASSLGQGNEKLFF.

V usage is TRBV30 and J usage is TRBJ2-7, with D possibly matching TRBD1 (5 bases). The germline V gene has CDR1 GTSNPN and CDR2 SVGIG (reference sequence). This CDR3 region has 14 residues. The V end lost 3 bases, the J end lost 3 bases, and 15 bases lay between the germline ends. The CDR3 region has the DNA TGTGCCTGGAGCAGGGTCCCTACCCTCTACGAGCAGTACTTC. Translated, it gives CAWSRVPTLYEQYF.

Remarks on this clone: This sample includes further DNA sequences coding for the same CDR3. The chain recombines TRBV7-2 with TRBJ2-3, with unresolved D. V shed 1 base and J shed 6 bases, with 5 bases lying between them. CDR3 length: 12 amino acids. Germline CDR1 is SGHTA and CDR2 is FQGNSA. CDR3 sequence reads: CASSLGADTQYF. The CDR3 DNA follows: TGTGCCAGCAGCTTAGGTGCGGATACGCAGTATTTT.

The rearrangement uses TRBV7-9 and TRBJ1-4; possible D gene TRBD1, 5 bases. Germline loops: CDR1 SEHNR, CDR2 FQNEAQ (reference sequence). The CDR3 extends over 17 amino acids. Trimming shortened V by 2 bases and J by 2 bases, and 15 bases separated the two germline ends. The CDR3 protein is CASSLTIGAGTNEKLFF. The CDR3 DNA is TGTGCCAGCAGCTTAACAATCGGGGCAGGGACTAATGAAAAACTGTTTTTT.

V is TRBV6-5 and J is TRBJ2-1; 7 bases are shared with TRBD1. This CDR3 comprises 15 residues. Trimming removed 2 bases from V and 5 bases from J; junction bases left unmatched: 6. The germline CDR1 and CDR2 sequences are MNHEY and SVGAGI. As DNA, the CDR3 is TGTGCCAGCAGTTACGCCGGGACAGTAAACAATGAGCAGTTCTTC. Its protein product is CASSYAGTVNNEQFF.

This chain links TRBV10-2 with TRBJ1-5; D uncertain. The CDR3 runs to 14 residues. Trimming took off 3 bases at V and 0 bases at J, with 6 bases between the two ends. CDR1 is WSHSY and CDR2 is SAAADI in the germline V gene. CDR3 region: CASSEPYSNQPQHF. CDR3 DNA: TGCGCCAGCAGTGAACCTTATAGCAATCAGCCCCAGCATTTT.